This T cell receptor (beta chain) emerged from a study of cytomegalovirus exposure and HLA in healthy donors. Background on the study: HLA-typed donors contributed approximately 92 million unique TCRs, which were held in an early data release. The Caucasian-associated ancestry cluster contained about four fifths of the roughly 400 genotyped donors. Study results and caveats: Reports showed the classifier diagnosing cytomegalovirus status with high specificity and sensitivity.

It was with 60 Vbeta and 13 Jbeta primers that the PCR ran. The repertoire was sequenced with immunoSEQ multiplex PCR; TCRdb's copy has only in-frame clones and lacks some. Of roughly 190,000 clones listed, roughly 80% are singletons. The CDR3 sequence is 12 residues long. The germline V and J ends were trimmed by 3 bases and 5 bases, with 6 bases remaining between them. Germline loops: CDR1 MNHNS, CDR2 SASEGT. Of note for this clone: Its antigen is not known.

The chain uses TRBV6-1 and TRBJ2-3; no clear D. The source is a woman aged 25 to 39 in good health and CMV-seropositive. Sequenced sample: PBMCs. The CDR3 spells CASSETGDTQYF. The CDR3 DNA reads TGTGCCAGCAGTGAGACTGGAGATACGCAGTATTTT.